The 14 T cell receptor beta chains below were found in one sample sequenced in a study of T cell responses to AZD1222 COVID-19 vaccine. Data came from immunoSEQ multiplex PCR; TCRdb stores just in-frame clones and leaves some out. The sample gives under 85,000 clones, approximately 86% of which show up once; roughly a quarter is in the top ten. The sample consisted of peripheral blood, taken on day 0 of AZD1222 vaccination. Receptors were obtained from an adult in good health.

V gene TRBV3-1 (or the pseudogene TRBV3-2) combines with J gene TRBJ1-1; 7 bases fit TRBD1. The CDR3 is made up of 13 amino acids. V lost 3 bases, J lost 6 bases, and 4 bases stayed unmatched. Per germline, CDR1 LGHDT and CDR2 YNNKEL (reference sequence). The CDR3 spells CASSHGTVAEAFF. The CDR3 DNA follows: TGTGCCAGCAGCCACGGGACAGTAGCTGAAGCTTTCTTT.

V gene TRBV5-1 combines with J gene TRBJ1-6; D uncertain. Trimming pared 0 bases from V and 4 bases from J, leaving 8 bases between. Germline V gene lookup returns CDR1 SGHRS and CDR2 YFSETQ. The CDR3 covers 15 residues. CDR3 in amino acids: CASSLGRGYNSPLHF. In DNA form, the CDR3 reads TGCGCCAGCAGCTTGGGGCGGGGTTATAATTCACCCCTCCACTTT.

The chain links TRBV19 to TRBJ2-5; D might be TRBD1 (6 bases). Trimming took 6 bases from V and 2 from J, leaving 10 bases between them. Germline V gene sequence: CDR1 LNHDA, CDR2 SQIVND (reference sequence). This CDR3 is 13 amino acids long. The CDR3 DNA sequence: TGTGCCAGTAGGCCCAGGGGTCAAGAGACCCAGTACTTC. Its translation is CASRPRGQETQYF.

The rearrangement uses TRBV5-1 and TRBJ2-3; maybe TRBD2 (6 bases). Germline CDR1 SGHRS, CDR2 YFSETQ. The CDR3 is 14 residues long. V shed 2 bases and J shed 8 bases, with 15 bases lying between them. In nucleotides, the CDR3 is TGCGCCAGCAGCTTCGATTCGACTAGTTCTACGCAGTATTTT. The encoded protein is CASSFDSTSSTQYF.

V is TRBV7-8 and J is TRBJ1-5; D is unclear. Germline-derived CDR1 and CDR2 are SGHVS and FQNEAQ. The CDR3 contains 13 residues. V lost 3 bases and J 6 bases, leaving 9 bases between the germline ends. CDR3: CASSLSSVQPQHF. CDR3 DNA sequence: TGTGCCAGCAGCTTGTCTTCGGTTCAGCCCCAGCATTTT.

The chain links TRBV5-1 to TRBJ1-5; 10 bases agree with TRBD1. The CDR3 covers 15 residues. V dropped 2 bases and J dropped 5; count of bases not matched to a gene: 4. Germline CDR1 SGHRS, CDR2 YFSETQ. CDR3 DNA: TGCGCCAGCAGCTTTACCGGGACAGGGGATCAGCCCCAGCATTTT. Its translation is CASSFTGTGDQPQHF.

CDR3 sequence (DNA): TGTGCCAGCAGCTCAGATACGTCATTTCTGCCCCTCCACTTT. This sequence encodes CASSSDTSFLPLHF. This chain links TRBV11-2 with TRBJ1-6; unclear D gene. Germline lookup yields CDR1 SGHAT and CDR2 FQNNGV. This CDR3 comprises 14 residues. Trimming pared 4 bases from V and 13 bases from J, leaving 17 bases between.

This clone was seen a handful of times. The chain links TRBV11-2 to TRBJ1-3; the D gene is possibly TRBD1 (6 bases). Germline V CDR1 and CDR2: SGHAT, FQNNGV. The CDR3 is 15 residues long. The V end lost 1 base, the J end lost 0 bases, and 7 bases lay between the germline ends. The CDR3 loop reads CASSLGQVSGNTIYF. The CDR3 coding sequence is TGTGCCAGCAGCTTAGGACAGGTCTCTGGAAACACCATATATTTT.

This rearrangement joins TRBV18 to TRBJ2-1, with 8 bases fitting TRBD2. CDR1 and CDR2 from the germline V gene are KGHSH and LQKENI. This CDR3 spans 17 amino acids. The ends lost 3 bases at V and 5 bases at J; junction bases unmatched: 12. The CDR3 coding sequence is TGTGCCAGCTCACCCCTAGTGGTAGGACTAGCTCACAATGAGCAGTTCTTC. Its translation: CASSPLVVGLAHNEQFF.

CDR3 in DNA: TGTGCCACCAGCAGAGGCCTGGGGGTGTCTAATGAAAAACTGTTTTTT. Translated: CATSRGLGVSNEKLFF. The J gene is TRBJ1-4, the V gene TRBV15, with D maybe TRBD1 (5 bases). Between the trimmed V and J ends, which lost 1 base and 3 bases, there was a span of 12 bases. Germline V CDR1 and CDR2: LNHNV, YYDKDF (reference sequence). This CDR3 has 16 amino acids.

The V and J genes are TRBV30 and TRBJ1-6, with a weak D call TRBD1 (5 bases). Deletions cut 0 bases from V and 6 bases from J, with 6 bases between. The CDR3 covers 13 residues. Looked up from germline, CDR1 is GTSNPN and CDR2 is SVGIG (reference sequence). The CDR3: CAWSVRGNSPLHF. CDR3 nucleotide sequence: TGTGCCTGGAGTGTAAGGGGTAATTCACCCCTCCACTTT.

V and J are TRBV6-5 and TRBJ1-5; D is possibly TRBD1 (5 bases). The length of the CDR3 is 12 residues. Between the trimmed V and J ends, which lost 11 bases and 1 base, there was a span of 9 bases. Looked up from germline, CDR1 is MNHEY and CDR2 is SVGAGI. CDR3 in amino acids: CAGGVSNQPQHF. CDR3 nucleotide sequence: TGTGCCGGGGGTGTGAGCAATCAGCCCCAGCATTTT.

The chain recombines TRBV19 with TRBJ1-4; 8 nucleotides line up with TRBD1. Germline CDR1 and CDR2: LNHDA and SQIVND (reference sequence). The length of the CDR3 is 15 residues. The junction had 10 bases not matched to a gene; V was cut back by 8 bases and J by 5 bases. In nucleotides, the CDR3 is TGTGCCAGTCGGGACAGGAACGTACCGAATGAAAAACTGTTTTTT. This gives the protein CASRDRNVPNEKLFF.

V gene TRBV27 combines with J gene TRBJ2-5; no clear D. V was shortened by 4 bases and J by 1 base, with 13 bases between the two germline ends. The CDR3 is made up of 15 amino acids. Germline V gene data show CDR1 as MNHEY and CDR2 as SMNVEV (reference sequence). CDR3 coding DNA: TGTGCCAGCAGTTCGCTTATCATGGGCCAAGAGACCCAGTACTTC. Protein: CASSSLIMGQETQYF.